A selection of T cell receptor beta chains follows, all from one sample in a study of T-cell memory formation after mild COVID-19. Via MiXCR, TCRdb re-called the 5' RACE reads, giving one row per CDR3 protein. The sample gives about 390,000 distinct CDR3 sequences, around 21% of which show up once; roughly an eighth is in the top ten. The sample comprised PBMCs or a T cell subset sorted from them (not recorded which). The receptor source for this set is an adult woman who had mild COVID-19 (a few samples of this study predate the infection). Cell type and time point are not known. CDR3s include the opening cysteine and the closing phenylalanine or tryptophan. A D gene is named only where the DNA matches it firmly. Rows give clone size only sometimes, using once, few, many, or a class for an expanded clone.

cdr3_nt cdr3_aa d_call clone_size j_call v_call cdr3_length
TGTGCCAGCAGGAAGGGACCGGAAAATGGCGGCTACACCTTC CASRKGPENGGYTF NA NA TRBJ1-2 TRBV7-8 14
TGTGCCACCAGTGAGGGATACTCCTACAATGAGCAGTTCTTC CATSEGYSYNEQFF NA NA TRBJ2-1 TRBV24-1 14
TGCGCCAGCAGCTTGGCATTTATGGGAGGGCCTCAAAATGAGCAGTTCTTC CASSLAFMGGPQNEQFF TRBD2 NA TRBJ2-1 TRBV5-1 17
TGTGCCACCAGCAGAGCCCGACTAGCGGGGAATGAGCAGTTCTTC CATSRARLAGNEQFF TRBD2 few TRBJ2-1 TRBV15 15
TGTGCCAGCAGCCAAGAAGCAGGACAAATGAAAAAACTGTTTTTT CASSQEAGQMKKLFF NA few TRBJ1-4 TRBV4-2 15
TGTGCCAGCAGCCAAGATTATCCCCGGGGGGGAAATCAGCCCCAGCATTTT CASSQDYPRGGNQPQHF NA few TRBJ1-5 TRBV4-2 17
TGTGCCAGCAGCCAGGGAGATCTCAGGGGCTTCGGGTCACCCCTCCACTTT CASSQGDLRGFGSPLHF NA NA TRBJ1-6 TRBV11-2 17
TGCGCCAGCTCGGACCAGGGTCCGTACAATGAGCAGTTCTTC CASSDQGPYNEQFF NA NA TRBJ2-1 TRBV5-1 14
TGCAGTGCTAGAGCTGGTCGATTTTCACCCCTCCACTTT CSARAGRFSPLHF NA NA TRBJ1-6 TRBV20-1 13
TGTGCCAGCTCAGCAGGGGGCCGGGGCAATCAGCCCCAGCATTTT CASSAGGRGNQPQHF TRBD1 few TRBJ1-5 TRBV18 15
TGTGCCTGGGGGCGGGCCAACACTGAAGCTTTCTTT CAWGRANTEAFF NA NA TRBJ1-1 TRBV30 12
TGCGCCAGCAGCAAGACAGCGAACTCTGGGGCCAACGTCCTGACTTTC CASSKTANSGANVLTF NA NA TRBJ2-6 TRBV5-1 16
TGTGCCAGCAGTTTGGACGTAGGGGAATACTACGAGCAGTACTTC CASSLDVGEYYEQYF NA few TRBJ2-7 TRBV12-3/TRBV12-4 15
TGTGCCAGCAGTTACGGGCAGGGAAGTTCTGAAGCTTTCTTT CASSYGQGSSEAFF NA few TRBJ1-1 TRBV6-5 14
TGTGCCAGCAGTTACCGACTAGCGCGTCGGGAGACCCAGTACTTC CASSYRLARRETQYF TRBD2 NA TRBJ2-5 TRBV6-5 15
TGTGCCAGCGTAGGGGGGGATGAGCAGTTCTTC CASVGGDEQFF NA few TRBJ2-1 TRBV2 11
TGTGCCAGCACCCACGGACAGGGGAACTACGAGCAGTACTTC CASTHGQGNYEQYF TRBD1 NA TRBJ2-7 TRBV6-5 14
TGTGCCACCAGTGATTTAGGGACCATCAATGAGCAGTTCTTC CATSDLGTINEQFF NA few TRBJ2-1 TRBV24-1 14
TGTGCCAGTAGTCTATCGGGACTACCCCCCCAAGAGCAGTTCTTC CASSLSGLPPQEQFF TRBD2 many TRBJ2-1 TRBV19 15
TGTGCCAGCAGCTTCTCAGTAGGGACTAGCGGGGGAAATGAGCAGTTCTTC CASSFSVGTSGGNEQFF TRBD2 NA TRBJ2-1 TRBV11-2 17
TGTGCCAGCAGCATGGGACAGGGGGCCTCCTACGAGCAGTACTTC CASSMGQGASYEQYF TRBD1 NA TRBJ2-7 TRBV5-5 15
TGTGCCACCAGTGATTTGAGCGGTAATGAGCAGTTCTTC CATSDLSGNEQFF NA NA TRBJ2-1 TRBV24-1 13
TGCAGTTCCCGGCCTTTAACAGGCGGATATGGCTACACCTTC CSSRPLTGGYGYTF NA NA TRBJ1-2 TRBV29-1 14
TGTGCCAGCAGTCCCCCCGGGGGAGGCCTCTCTGGGGCCAACGTCCTGACTTTC CASSPPGGGLSGANVLTF NA NA TRBJ2-6 TRBV12-3/TRBV12-4 18
TGTGCCAGCAGCTTGGGGGCAGGGGGCGTGAACACTGAAGCTTTCTTT CASSLGAGGVNTEAFF TRBD1 NA TRBJ1-1 TRBV5-7 16
TGTGCCAGCAGCTTAGTCCCCGGGACAGGGGCTGGAAACACCATATATTTT CASSLVPGTGAGNTIYF TRBD1 NA TRBJ1-3 TRBV11-2 17
TGTGCCAGCCGAGGTAGCGGGAGGGCCCCGCAGTATTTT CASRGSGRAPQYF TRBD2 few TRBJ2-3 TRBV12-3/TRBV12-4 13